The 5 T cell receptor beta chains below were found in one sample sequenced in a study of T cell repertoires in cytomegalovirus infection. TCRdb independently ran MiXCR on the reads; one entry per CDR3 protein. Among approximately 990,000 distinct CDR3 sequences listed, under 40% were seen once. For these TCRs, the target antigens are not known. Specimen: cultured CD8+ T cells from PBMCs, collected from culture after CMV antigen stimulation. The source of these receptors is a human donor in good health (CMV status not recorded). Some clones in this sample may be carry-over from other donors' samples.

This clonotype was recorded many times. The chain joins TRBV7-2 to TRBJ1-1; D ambiguous. The germline V gene encodes CDR1 SGHTA and CDR2 FQGNSA. The CDR3 is made up of 14 amino acids. V lost 3 bases, J lost 1 base, and 9 bases lay in between. The CDR3 DNA is TGTGCCAGCAGCTTCCCGGATACGAACACTGAAGCTTTCTTT. This sequence encodes CASSFPDTNTEAFF.

In this sample, this clonotype turned up many times. The chain joins TRBV14 to TRBJ2-7; D may match TRBD1 or TRBD2 (5 bases each). The germline V and J ends were trimmed by 4 bases and 2 bases, with 15 bases remaining between them. Germline CDR1 SGHDN, CDR2 FVKESK. The CDR3 contains 15 residues. CDR3 in amino acids: CASSRTGTETYEQYF. The CDR3 DNA is TGTGCCAGCAGCCGGACCGGGACGGAAACCTACGAGCAGTACTTC.

The rearrangement uses TRBV4-1 and TRBJ2-2, with TRBD2 matching 14 bases. The CDR3 totals 21 residues. The V segment lost 4 bases and the J segment 5 bases; nucleotides outside the gene matches: 18. Per germline, CDR1 MGHRA and CDR2 YSYEKL. CDR3: CASSPFLGTSGGPLLTGELFF. CDR3 nucleotides: TGCGCCAGCAGCCCGTTTCTGGGGACTAGCGGGGGACCCCTCTTGACCGGGGAGCTGTTTTTT.

The CDR3 spells CASSLGGLGRVNTEAFF. CDR3 bases: TGTGCCAGCAGCTTAGGGGGCCTGGGAAGGGTGAACACTGAAGCTTTCTTT. The chain joins TRBV7-9 to TRBJ1-1, with D possibly being TRBD1 (5 bases). Trimming left V 1 base short and J 0 bases short, with 15 bases between. Germline V CDR1 and CDR2: SEHNR, FQNEAQ (reference sequence). This CDR3 region has 17 residues.

In its sample, this clonotype was seen a few times. The chain uses TRBV4-2 and TRBJ2-1; 8 bases fit TRBD2. The germline CDR1 and CDR2 sequences are LGHNA and YNFKEQ. J gave up 2 bases and V 0 bases, and 3 bases lay outside the gene matches. This CDR3 is 16 amino acids long. CDR3 residues: CASSQDIAGTYNEQFF. CDR3 DNA sequence: TGTGCCAGCAGCCAAGATATAGCGGGGACCTACAATGAGCAGTTCTTC.